The T cell receptor beta chain described here comes from a study of shared clonotypes between healthy human individuals. The germline V and J ends were trimmed by 0 bases and 5 bases, with 19 bases remaining between them. The CDR3 has 17 residues. The germline gives CDR1 SGHTA, CDR2 FQGNSA. Produced via immunoSEQ multiplex PCR; TCRdb's table is partial and in-frame only. The data hold some 530,000 clones, with around four fifths observed a single time. The rearrangement links TRBV7-2 to TRBJ1-2; perhaps TRBD1 as D (6 bases). The source of this sequence is a woman aged 35 to 49 in good health. Some clones in this sample may be carry-over from other donors' samples. The sample taken for sequencing was PBMCs. CDR3 nucleotides: TGTGCCAGCAGCTTAGCCGGGATTTGGACAGACACGTATGGCTACACCTTC. This sequence encodes CASSLAGIWTDTYGYTF. Full variable domain (outside the CDR3, taken from reference TRBV7-2 and TRBJ1-2): GAGVSQSPSNKVTEKGKDVELRCDPISGHTALYWYRQSLGQGLEFLIYFQGNSAPDKSGLPSDRFSAERTGGSVSTLTIQRTQQEDSAVYLCASSLAGIWTDTYGYTFGSGTRLTVV.